This T cell receptor (beta chain) was observed in a study of molecular identifiers for immune sequencing clone quantification. Via MiXCR, TCRdb re-called the PCR reads, giving one row per CDR3 protein. The sample holds roughly 630,000 distinct CDR3 sequences; 25% are singletons and the top ten take about 0.84%. The J segment lost 1 base and the V segment lost 5 bases, leaving 2 bases of the junction unmatched. The CDR3 covers 14 residues. Germline V CDR1 and CDR2: SGHAT, FQNNGV. Ten or more counts support this clonotype. The clonotype originates from a human donor in good health. Some libraries in this study had Jurkat cell RNA spiked in. Sequencing was carried out using naive CD8+ T cells from blood, with Jurkat cell RNA spiked in. Subset indicated: FACS-sorted CD8+CD4-CCR7+CD45RA+ naive T cells. The J gene is TRBJ2-5, the V gene TRBV11-2; 9 nucleotides align to TRBD2. CDR3 loop: CASSLLAGQETQYF. The CDR3 region has the DNA TGTGCCAGCAGCCTACTAGCGGGCCAAGAGACCCAGTACTTC.